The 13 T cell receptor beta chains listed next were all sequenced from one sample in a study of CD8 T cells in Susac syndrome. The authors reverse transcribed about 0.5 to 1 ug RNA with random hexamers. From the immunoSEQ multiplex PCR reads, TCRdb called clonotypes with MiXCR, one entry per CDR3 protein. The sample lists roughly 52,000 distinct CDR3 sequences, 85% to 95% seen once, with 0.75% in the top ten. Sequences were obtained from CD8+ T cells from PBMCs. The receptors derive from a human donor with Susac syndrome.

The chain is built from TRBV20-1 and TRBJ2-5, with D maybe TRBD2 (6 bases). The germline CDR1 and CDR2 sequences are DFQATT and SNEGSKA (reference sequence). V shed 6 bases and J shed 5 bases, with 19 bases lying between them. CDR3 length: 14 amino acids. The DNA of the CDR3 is TGCAGTGCCCTAGGATCGACTAGGAAGGAGACCCAGTACTTC. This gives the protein CSALGSTRKETQYF.

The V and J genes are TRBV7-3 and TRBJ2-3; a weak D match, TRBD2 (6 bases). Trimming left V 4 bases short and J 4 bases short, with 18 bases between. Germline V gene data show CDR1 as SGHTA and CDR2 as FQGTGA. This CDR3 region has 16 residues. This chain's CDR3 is CASSYTPGAGPDTQYF. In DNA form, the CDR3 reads TGTGCCAGCAGCTACACTCCGGGAGCCGGTCCAGATACGCAGTATTTT.

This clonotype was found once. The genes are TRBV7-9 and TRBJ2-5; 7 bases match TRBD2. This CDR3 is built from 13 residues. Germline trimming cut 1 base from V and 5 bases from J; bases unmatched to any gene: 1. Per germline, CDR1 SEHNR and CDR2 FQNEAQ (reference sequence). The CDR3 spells CASSLVGRETQYF. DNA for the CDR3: TGTGCCAGCAGCTTAGTCGGGAGGGAGACCCAGTACTTC.

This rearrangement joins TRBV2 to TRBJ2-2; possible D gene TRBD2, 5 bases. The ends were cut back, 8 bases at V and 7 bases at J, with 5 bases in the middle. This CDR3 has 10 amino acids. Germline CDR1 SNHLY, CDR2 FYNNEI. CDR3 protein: CASGSGELFF. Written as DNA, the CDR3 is TGTGCCAGCGGGAGCGGGGAGCTGTTTTTT.

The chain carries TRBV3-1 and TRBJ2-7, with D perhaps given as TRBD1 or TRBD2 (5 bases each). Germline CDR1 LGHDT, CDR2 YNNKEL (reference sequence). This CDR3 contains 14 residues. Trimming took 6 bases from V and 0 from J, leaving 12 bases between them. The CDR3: CASSKRDPSYEQYF. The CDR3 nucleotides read TGTGCCAGCAGTAAACGGGACCCCTCCTACGAGCAGTACTTC.

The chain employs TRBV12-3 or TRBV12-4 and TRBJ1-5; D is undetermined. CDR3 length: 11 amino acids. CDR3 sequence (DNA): TGTGCACCGCCGCCGAGTCAGCCCCAGCATTTT. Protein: CAPPPSQPQHF.

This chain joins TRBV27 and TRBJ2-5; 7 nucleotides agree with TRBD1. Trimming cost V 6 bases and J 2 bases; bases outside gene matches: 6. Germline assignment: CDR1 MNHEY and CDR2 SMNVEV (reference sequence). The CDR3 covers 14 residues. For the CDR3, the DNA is TGTGCCAGCAGCTACCGGGACAGTCAAGAGACCCAGTACTTC. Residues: CASSYRDSQETQYF.

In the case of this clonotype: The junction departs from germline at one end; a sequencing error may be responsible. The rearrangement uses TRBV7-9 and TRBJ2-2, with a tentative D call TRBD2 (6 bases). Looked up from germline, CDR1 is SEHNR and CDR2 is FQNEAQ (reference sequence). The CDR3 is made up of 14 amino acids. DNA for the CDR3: TGTGCCAGCAGCCTAGCGTTGGGACCCGGGGAGCTGTTTTTT. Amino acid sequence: CASSLALGPGELFF.

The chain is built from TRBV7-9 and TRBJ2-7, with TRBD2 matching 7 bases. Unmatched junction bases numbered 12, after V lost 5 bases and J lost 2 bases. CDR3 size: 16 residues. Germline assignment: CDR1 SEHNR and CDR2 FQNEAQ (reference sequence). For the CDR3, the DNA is TGTGCCAGCAGCCCAGCTTCTAGCGGACTGACCTACGAGCAGTACTTC. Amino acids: CASSPASSGLTYEQYF.

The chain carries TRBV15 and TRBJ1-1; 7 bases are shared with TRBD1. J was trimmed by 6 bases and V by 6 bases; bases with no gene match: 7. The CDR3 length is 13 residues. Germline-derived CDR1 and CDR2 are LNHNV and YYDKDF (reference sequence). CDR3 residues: CATRPRDSPEAFF. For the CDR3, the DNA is TGTGCCACCAGGCCTCGGGACAGCCCTGAAGCTTTCTTT.

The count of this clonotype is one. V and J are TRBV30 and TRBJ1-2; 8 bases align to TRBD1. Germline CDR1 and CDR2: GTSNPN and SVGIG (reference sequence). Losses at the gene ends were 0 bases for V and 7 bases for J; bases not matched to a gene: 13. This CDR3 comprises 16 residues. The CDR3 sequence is CAWSVLSTGQAAGYTF. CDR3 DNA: TGTGCCTGGAGTGTACTAAGTACGGGACAGGCGGCTGGCTACACCTTC.

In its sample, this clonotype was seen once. DNA of the CDR3: TGCAGCGTTGAACTTCAGATTATGGGAACTGAAGCTTTCTTT. It codes for CSVELQIMGTEAFF. The V gene is TRBV29-1, the J gene TRBJ1-1; D gene ambiguous. Trimming removed 2 bases from V and 5 bases from J, with 15 bases in between. CDR3 length equals 14 residues. The germline gives CDR1 SQVTM, CDR2 ANQGSEA.

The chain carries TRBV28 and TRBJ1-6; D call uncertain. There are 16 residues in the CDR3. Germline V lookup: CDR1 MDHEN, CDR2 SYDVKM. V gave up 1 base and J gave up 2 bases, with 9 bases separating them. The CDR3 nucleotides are TGTGCCAGCAGTTTATTTGTTAGGGCCTATAATTCACCCCTCCACTTT. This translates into CASSLFVRAYNSPLHF.